These 17 T cell receptor beta chains came from one sample sequenced in a study of blood T cell repertoires in COVID-19. Only in-frame clones appear in the TCRdb table, and some are missing; sequencing was by immunoSEQ multiplex PCR. The repertoire holds roughly 150,000 clones, roughly 80% seen once, with around 7.7% in the top ten. The sample taken for sequencing was PBMCs or T cells enriched from blood (not recorded which). These TCRs come from a man aged 45 to 65 who had recovered from COVID-19.

V and J are TRBV19 and TRBJ2-7; 10 bases map to TRBD2. This CDR3 has 15 amino acids. From germline, CDR1 is LNHDA and CDR2 SQIVND (reference sequence). The V and J ends lost 4 bases and 0 bases, in that order; junction bases with no gene match: 3. The chain's CDR3 is CASSTLAGNSYEQYF. For the CDR3, the DNA is TGTGCCAGTAGTACACTAGCGGGGAACTCCTACGAGCAGTACTTC.

J is TRBJ2-7 and V is TRBV3-1 (or the pseudogene TRBV3-2); no clear D. Trimming took 4 bases from V and 0 from J, leaving 4 bases between them. This CDR3 is 12 amino acids long. CDR1 and CDR2 (germline): LGHDT, YNNKEL (reference sequence). The CDR3 nucleotides are TGTGCCAGCAGCCCTAGCTCCTACGAGCAGTACTTC. It translates to CASSPSSYEQYF.

This chain joins TRBV21-1 and TRBJ1-5; the D segment call TRBD1 is taken from the table without a DNA check. TRBV21-1 represents a pseudogene. CDR3 length equals 20 residues. CDR3 protein: CASSKEGESRSHYSNQPQHF. CDR3 DNA: TGTGCCAGCAGCAAAGAGGGGGAAAGCAGATCCCATTATAGCAATCAGCCCCAGCATTTT.

This chain joins TRBV7-8 and TRBJ2-5; 7 nucleotides match TRBD1. V lost 5 bases and J lost 2; bases outside the gene matches: 8. Germline CDR1 reads SGHVS; CDR2 reads FQNEAQ. The CDR3 loop spans 15 amino acids. The CDR3 sequence: CASSPAGGRQETQYF. CDR3 bases: TGTGCCAGCAGCCCCGCAGGGGGTAGACAAGAGACCCAGTACTTC. Complete variable domain (other parts from reference TRBV7-8 and TRBJ2-5): GAGVSQSPRYKVAKRGQDVALRCDPISGHVSLFWYQQALGQGPEFLTYFQNEAQLDKSGLPSDRFFAERPEGSVSTLKIQRTQQEDSAVYLCASSPAGGRQETQYFGPGTRLLVL.

The chain employs TRBV20-1 and TRBJ2-3; 10 positions agree with TRBD2. Germline assignment: CDR1 DFQATT and CDR2 SNEGSKA (reference sequence). Trimming removed 3 bases from V and 3 bases from J; junction bases left unmatched: 3. CDR3 size: 14 residues. CDR3: CSASASGRTDTQYF. Written as DNA, the CDR3 is TGCAGTGCTAGTGCTAGCGGGAGAACAGATACGCAGTATTTT.

The rearrangement links TRBV29-1 to TRBJ2-7; 10 bases fit TRBD1. The V segment lost 4 bases and the J segment 7 bases; nucleotides outside the gene matches: 13. Germline V gives CDR1 SQVTM, CDR2 ANQGSEA. The CDR3 length is 15 residues. CDR3 region: CSVASSGTGAQEQYF. As DNA, the CDR3 is TGCAGCGTTGCCAGCTCCGGGACAGGGGCGCAGGAGCAGTACTTC.

This clone has only one observation. The gene calls are TRBV5-4 and TRBJ2-1; the match to TRBD1 covers 9 bases. V gave up 0 bases and J gave up 7 bases; unmatched junction bases: 5. Germline loops: CDR1 SGHNT, CDR2 YYREEE (reference sequence). There are 15 residues in the CDR3. The CDR3: CASSLGGQGNNEQFF. CDR3 coding DNA: TGTGCCAGCAGCTTGGGGGGACAGGGTAATAATGAGCAGTTCTTC. The whole variable domain, remainder taken from reference TRBV5-4 and TRBJ2-1, is ETGVTQSPTHLIKTRGQQVTLRCSSQSGHNTVSWYQQALGQGPQFIFQYYREEENGRGNFPPRFSGLQFPNYSSELNVNALELDDSALYLCASSLGGQGNNEQFFGPGTRLTVL.

CDR3 loop: CASSPQGGQGNTQYF. CDR3 nucleotides: TGTGCCAGCAGCCCCCAGGGGGGACAGGGAAATACGCAGTATTTT. The V call is TRBV13, the J call TRBJ2-3; 9 nucleotides line up with TRBD1. The length of the CDR3 is 15 residues. The V segment lost 5 bases and the J segment 7 bases; nucleotides outside the gene matches: 10. The V gene's germline CDR1 is PRHDT and CDR2 FYEKMQ (reference sequence).

V gene TRBV5-1 combines with J gene TRBJ2-7; possibly TRBD1 for D (5 bases). Germline V CDR1 and CDR2: SGHRS, YFSETQ. The CDR3 has 20 residues. V lost 1 base, J lost 0 bases, and 26 bases lay in between. CDR3 in DNA: TGCGCCAGCAGCTTGTCAACGGCAGGGCGTCTCCCTTCAGGCTCCTACGAGCAGTACTTC. Amino acid sequence: CASSLSTAGRLPSGSYEQYF. The complete variable domain, with remaining parts taken from reference TRBV5-1 and TRBJ2-7, reads KAGVTQTPRYLIKTRGQQVTLSCSPISGHRSVSWYQQTPGQGLQFLFEYFSETQRNKGNFPGRFSGRQFSNSRSEMNVSTLELGDSALYLCASSLSTAGRLPSGSYEQYFGPGTRLTVT.

This clone was found a few times. This chain links TRBV6-5 with TRBJ1-3; D unclear. The CDR3 sequence is 15 residues long. CDR1 and CDR2 from the germline V gene are MNHEY and SVGAGI. Trimming stripped 6 bases from V and 4 bases from J, with 16 bases between. The CDR3 bases are TGTGCCAGCAGCAAAAGAGGCGCAGAAGGAAACACCATATATTTT. This codes for CASSKRGAEGNTIYF.

This chain links TRBV15 with TRBJ2-5, with D possibly TRBD2 on 6 matching bases. Germline CDR1 is LNHNV and CDR2 is YYDKDF (reference sequence). V was cut by 5 bases and J by 2 bases, with 9 bases left in between. The CDR3 is made up of 13 amino acids. The CDR3 sequence is CATSPAGQETQYF. CDR3 nucleotide sequence: TGTGCCACCAGCCCCGCGGGGCAAGAGACCCAGTACTTC. The full variable domain, its missing parts supplied by reference TRBV15 and TRBJ2-5, is DAMVIQNPRYQVTQFGKPVTLSCSQTLNHNVMYWYQQKSSQAPKLLFHYYDKDFNNEADTPDNFQSRRPNTSFCFLDIRSPGLGDTAMYLCATSPAGQETQYFGPGTRLLVL.

This clone was detected a few times. The chain recombines TRBV5-1 with TRBJ2-7; D unresolved. The V gene's germline CDR1 is SGHRS and CDR2 YFSETQ. Between the trimmed V and J ends, which lost 5 bases and 2 bases, there was a span of 14 bases. CDR3 length: 14 amino acids. This chain's CDR3 is CASRERSRAYEQYF. The CDR3 nucleotides read TGCGCCAGCAGAGAACGGTCCCGAGCCTACGAGCAGTACTTC.

This rearrangement joins TRBV28 to TRBJ2-7, with D unresolved. Germline V gene data show CDR1 as MDHEN and CDR2 as SYDVKM. V shed 1 base and J shed 0 bases, with 10 bases lying between them. There are 15 residues in the CDR3. CDR3: CASSLYRRTSYEQYF. DNA of the CDR3: TGTGCCAGCAGTTTATACCGGAGAACCTCCTACGAGCAGTACTTC.

This chain connects TRBV19 to TRBJ2-3, with D hard to call. V lost 3 bases and J 2 bases, leaving 9 bases between the germline ends. This CDR3 has 14 amino acids. Germline CDR1 LNHDA, CDR2 SQIVND (reference sequence). The CDR3 spells CASSITDHTDTQYF. The CDR3 nucleotides are TGTGCCAGTAGTATCACAGACCACACAGATACGCAGTATTTT.

The V call is TRBV7-8, the J call TRBJ2-4; 15 bases are shared with TRBD2. The CDR3 totals 19 residues. The J segment lost 7 bases and the V segment lost 5 bases, leaving 15 bases of the junction unmatched. CDR1 and CDR2 from the germline V gene are SGHVS and FQNEAQ. CDR3 region: CASSPPRGLAGGGFNIQYF. CDR3 in DNA: TGTGCCAGCAGCCCCCCCCGAGGACTAGCGGGGGGGGGTTTTAACATTCAGTACTTC.

A few counts support this clone. CDR3 sequence: CASSLEVWGQGAFNEQFF. CDR3 in DNA: TGTGCCAGCAGCTTAGAGGTTTGGGGACAGGGGGCCTTCAATGAGCAGTTCTTC. The gene calls are TRBV11-3 and TRBJ2-1, with 12 bases aligning to TRBD1. Per germline, CDR1 SGHNT and CDR2 YENEEA. J was trimmed by 6 bases and V by 0 bases; bases with no gene match: 9. The CDR3 has 18 residues.

V and J are TRBV30 and TRBJ2-3; 7 bases match TRBD2. The CDR3 extends over 12 amino acids. After removal of 4 bases from V and 13 bases from J, the junction contained 11 bases not matched to a gene. Per germline, CDR1 GTSNPN and CDR2 SVGIG (reference sequence). The CDR3 sequence is CAWNSPAGRKYF. The CDR3 DNA reads as TGTGCCTGGAACTCCCCAGCGGGAAGGAAGTATTTT.